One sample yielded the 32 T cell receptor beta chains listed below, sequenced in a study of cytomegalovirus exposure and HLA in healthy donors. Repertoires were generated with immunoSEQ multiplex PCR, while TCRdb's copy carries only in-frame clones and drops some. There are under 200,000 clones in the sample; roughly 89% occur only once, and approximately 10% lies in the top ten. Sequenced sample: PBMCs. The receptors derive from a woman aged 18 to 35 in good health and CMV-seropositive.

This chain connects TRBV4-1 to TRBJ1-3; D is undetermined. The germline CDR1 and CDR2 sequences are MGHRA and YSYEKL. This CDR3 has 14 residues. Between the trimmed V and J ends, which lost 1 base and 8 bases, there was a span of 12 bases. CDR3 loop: CASSQGPGSYTIYF. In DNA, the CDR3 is TGCGCCAGCAGCCAAGGTCCAGGCTCCTACACCATATATTTT.

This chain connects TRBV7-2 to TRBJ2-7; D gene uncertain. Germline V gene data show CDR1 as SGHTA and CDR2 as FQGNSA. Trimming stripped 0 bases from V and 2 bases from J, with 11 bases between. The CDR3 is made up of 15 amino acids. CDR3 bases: TGTGCCAGCAGCTTAGCGGCTCAGACAACCTACGAGCAGTACTTC. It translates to CASSLAAQTTYEQYF.

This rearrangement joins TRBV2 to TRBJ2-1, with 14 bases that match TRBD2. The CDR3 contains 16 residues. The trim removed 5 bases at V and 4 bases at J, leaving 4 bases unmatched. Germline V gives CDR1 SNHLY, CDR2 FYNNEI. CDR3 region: CASSTTSGRAYNEQFF. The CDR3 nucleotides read TGTGCCAGCAGTACGACTAGCGGGAGGGCATACAATGAGCAGTTCTTC.

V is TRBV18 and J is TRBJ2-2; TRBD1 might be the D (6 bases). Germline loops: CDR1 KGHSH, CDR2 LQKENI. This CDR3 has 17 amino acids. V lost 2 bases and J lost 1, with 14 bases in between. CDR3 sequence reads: CASSPTLDSLNTGELFF. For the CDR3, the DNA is TGTGCCAGCTCACCAACTCTGGACAGCCTGAACACCGGGGAGCTGTTTTTT.

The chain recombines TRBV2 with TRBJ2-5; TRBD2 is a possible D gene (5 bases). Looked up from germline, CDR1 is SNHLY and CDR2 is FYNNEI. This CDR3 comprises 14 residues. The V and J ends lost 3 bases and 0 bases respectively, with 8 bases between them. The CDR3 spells CASSEKRNQETQYF. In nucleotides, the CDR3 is TGTGCCAGCAGTGAGAAGCGGAACCAAGAGACCCAGTACTTC.

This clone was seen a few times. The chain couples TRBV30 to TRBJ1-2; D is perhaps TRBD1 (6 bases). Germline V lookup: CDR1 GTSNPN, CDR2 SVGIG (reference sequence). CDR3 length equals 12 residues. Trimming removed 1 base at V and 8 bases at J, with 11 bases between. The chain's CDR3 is CAWSAGVGGYTF. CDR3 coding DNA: TGTGCCTGGAGTGCAGGGGTAGGCGGCTACACCTTC.

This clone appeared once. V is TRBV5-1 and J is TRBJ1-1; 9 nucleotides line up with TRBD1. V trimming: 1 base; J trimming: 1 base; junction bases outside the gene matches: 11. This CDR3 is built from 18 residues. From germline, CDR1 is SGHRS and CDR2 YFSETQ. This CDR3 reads CASSLFGQGTFSNTEAFF. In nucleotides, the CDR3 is TGCGCCAGCAGCTTGTTCGGACAGGGGACCTTCTCGAACACTGAAGCTTTCTTT.

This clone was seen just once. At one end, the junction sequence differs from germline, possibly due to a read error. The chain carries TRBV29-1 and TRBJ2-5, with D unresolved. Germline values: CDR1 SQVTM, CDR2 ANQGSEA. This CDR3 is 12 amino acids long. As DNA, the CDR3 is TGCAGCATTGACCTCGAGCAAGAGACCCAGTACTTC. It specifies CSIDLEQETQYF.

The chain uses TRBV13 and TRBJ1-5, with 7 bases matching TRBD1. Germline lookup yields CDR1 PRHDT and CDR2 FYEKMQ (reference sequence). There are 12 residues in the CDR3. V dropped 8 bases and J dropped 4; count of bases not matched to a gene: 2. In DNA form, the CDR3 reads TGTGCCAGCTCAGGGGGGAATCAGCCCCAGCATTTT. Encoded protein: CASSGGNQPQHF.

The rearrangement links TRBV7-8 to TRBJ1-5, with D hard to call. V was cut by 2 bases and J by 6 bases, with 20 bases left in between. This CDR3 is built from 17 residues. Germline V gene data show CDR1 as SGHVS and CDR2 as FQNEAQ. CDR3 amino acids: CASSLPNLKPGSQPQHF. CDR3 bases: TGTGCCAGCAGCTTACCCAACCTCAAACCGGGGTCTCAGCCCCAGCATTTT.

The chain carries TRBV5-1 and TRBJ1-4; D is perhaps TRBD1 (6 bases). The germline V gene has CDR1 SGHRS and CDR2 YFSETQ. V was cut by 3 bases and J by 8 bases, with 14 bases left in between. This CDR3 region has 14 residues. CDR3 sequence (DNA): TGCGCCAGCAGCTGGGGACACCGTAAGGAAAAACTGTTTTTT. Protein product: CASSWGHRKEKLFF.

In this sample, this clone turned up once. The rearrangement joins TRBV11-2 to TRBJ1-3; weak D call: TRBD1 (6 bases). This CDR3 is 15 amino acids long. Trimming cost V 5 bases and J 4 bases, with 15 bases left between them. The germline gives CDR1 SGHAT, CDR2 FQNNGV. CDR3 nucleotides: TGTGCCAGCAGCCTTGACAGGATCGCCGGAAACACCATATATTTT. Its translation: CASSLDRIAGNTIYF.

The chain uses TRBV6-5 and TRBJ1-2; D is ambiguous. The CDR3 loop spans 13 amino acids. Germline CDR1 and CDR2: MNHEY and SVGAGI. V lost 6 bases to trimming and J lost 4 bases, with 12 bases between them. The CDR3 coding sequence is TGTGCCAGCAGCCCACAGTCGGTCTATGGCTACACCTTC. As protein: CASSPQSVYGYTF.

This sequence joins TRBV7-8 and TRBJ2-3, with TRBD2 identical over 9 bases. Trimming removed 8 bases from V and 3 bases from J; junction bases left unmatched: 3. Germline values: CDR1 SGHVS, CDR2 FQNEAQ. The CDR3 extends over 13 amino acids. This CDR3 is CASAGGSTDTQYF. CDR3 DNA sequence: TGTGCCAGCGCGGGGGGGAGTACAGATACGCAGTATTTT.

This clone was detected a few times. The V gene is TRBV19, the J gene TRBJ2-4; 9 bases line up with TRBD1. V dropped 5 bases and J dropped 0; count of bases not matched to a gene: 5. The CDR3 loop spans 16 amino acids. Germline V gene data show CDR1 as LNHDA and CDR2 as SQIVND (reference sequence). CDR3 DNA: TGTGCCAGTAGTGCCTACAGGGGGCGAGCCAAAAACATTCAGTACTTC. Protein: CASSAYRGRAKNIQYF.

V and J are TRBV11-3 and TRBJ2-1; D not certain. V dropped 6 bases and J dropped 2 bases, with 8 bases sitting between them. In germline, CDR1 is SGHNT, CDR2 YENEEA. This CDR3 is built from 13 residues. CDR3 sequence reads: CASSGGAYNEQFF. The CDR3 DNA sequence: TGTGCCAGCAGTGGCGGTGCCTACAATGAGCAGTTCTTC. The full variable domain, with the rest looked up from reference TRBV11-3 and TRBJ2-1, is EAGVVQSPRYKIIEKKQPVAFWCNPISGHNTLYWYLQNLGQGPELLIRYENEEAVDDSQLPKDRFSAERLKGVDSTLKIQPAELGDSAVYLCASSGGAYNEQFFGPGTRLTVL.

The CDR3 protein is CASADRVHEQYF. DNA of the CDR3: TGTGCCAGTGCAGACAGGGTCCACGAGCAGTACTTC. The J gene is TRBJ2-7, the V gene TRBV19; TRBD1 agrees at 7 bases. This CDR3 is built from 12 residues. The junction had 6 bases not matched to a gene; V was cut back by 8 bases and J by 5 bases. Germline-derived CDR1 and CDR2 are LNHDA and SQIVND (reference sequence).

The CDR3 region has the DNA TGTGCCAGCAGCTTATCCATTGGAGCGGGAGGACCCTACGAGCAGTACTTC. Its protein product is CASSLSIGAGGPYEQYF. V gene TRBV7-2 combines with J gene TRBJ2-7; TRBD2 matches 9 bases. This CDR3 is 17 amino acids long. Trimming cost V 2 bases and J 2 bases; bases outside gene matches: 10. CDR1 is SGHTA, CDR2 FQGNSA, per germline.

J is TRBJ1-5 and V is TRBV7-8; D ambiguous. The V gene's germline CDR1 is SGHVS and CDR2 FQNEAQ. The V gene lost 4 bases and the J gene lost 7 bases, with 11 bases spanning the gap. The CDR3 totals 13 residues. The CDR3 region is CASSWSLGQPQHF. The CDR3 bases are TGTGCCAGCAGCTGGTCCCTCGGGCAGCCCCAGCATTTT.

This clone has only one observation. The CDR3 here is CASSPIAGETQYF. The CDR3, as DNA: TGTGCCAGCTCGCCCATCGCGGGAGAGACCCAGTACTTC. The chain joins TRBV18 to TRBJ2-5; tentatively, D is TRBD2 (5 bases). The germline V and J ends were trimmed by 6 bases and 4 bases, with 12 bases remaining between them. CDR3 length: 13 amino acids. Germline values: CDR1 KGHSH, CDR2 LQKENI.

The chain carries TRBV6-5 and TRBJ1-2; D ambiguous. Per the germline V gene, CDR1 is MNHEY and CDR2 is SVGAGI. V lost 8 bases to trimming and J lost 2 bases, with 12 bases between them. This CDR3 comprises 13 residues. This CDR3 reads CASQRSENYGYTF. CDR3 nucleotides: TGTGCCAGCCAGCGATCAGAAAACTATGGCTACACCTTC.

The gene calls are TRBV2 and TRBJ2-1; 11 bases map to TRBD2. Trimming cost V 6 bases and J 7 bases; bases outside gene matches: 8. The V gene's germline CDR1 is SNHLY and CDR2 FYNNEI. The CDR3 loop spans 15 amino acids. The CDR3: CASRVLTSGRNEQFF. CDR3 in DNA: TGTGCCAGCAGGGTTCTAACTAGCGGGAGAAATGAGCAGTTCTTC.

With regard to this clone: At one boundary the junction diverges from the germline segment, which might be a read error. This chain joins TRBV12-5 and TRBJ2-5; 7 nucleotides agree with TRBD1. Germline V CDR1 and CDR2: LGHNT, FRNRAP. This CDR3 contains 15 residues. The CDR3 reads CASALESGQQETQYF. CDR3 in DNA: TGTGCTAGTGCTTTGGAATCGGGACAGCAAGAGACCCAGTACTTC.

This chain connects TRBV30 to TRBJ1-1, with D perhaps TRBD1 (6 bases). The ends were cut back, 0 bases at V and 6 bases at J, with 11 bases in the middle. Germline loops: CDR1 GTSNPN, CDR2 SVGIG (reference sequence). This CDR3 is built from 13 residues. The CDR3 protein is CAWSVRQGPEAFF. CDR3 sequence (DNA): TGTGCCTGGAGTGTACGGCAGGGGCCTGAAGCTTTCTTT.

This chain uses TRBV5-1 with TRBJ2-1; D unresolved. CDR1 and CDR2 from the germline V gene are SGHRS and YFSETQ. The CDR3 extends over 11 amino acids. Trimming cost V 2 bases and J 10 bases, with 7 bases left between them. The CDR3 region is CASSLLSEQFF. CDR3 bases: TGCGCCAGCAGCTTACTATCCGAGCAGTTCTTC.

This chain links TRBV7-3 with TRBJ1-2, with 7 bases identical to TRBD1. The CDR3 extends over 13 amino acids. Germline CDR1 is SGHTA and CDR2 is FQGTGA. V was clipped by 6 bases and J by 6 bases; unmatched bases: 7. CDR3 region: CASRTPGQHGYTF. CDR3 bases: TGTGCCAGCAGGACACCGGGACAGCATGGCTACACCTTC.

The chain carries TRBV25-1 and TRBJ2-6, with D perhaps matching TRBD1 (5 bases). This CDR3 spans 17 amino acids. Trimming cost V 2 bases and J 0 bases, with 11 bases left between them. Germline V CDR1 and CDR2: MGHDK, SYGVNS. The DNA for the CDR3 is TGTGCCAGCAGTGAAGTTACAGGTTACTCTGGGGCCAACGTCCTGACTTTC. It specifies CASSEVTGYSGANVLTF.

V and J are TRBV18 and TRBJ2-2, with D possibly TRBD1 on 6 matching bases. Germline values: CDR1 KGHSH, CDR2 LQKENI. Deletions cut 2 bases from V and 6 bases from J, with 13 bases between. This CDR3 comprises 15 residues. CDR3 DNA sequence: TGTGCCAGCTCACCAGGAGAGGGGGTCGCCGGGGAGCTGTTTTTT. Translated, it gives CASSPGEGVAGELFF. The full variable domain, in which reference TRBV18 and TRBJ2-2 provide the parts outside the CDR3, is NAGVMQNPRHLVRRRGQEARLRCSPMKGHSHVYWYRQLPEEGLKFMVYLQKENIIDESGMPKERFSAEFPKEGPSILRIQQVVRGDSAAYFCASSPGEGVAGELFFGEGSRLTVL.

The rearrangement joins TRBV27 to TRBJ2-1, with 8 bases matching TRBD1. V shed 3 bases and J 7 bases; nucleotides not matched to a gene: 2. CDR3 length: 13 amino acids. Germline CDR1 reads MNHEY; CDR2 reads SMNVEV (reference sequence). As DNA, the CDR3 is TGTGCCAGCAGTTTTGACAGGGGTAATGAGCAGTTCTTC. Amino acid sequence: CASSFDRGNEQFF.

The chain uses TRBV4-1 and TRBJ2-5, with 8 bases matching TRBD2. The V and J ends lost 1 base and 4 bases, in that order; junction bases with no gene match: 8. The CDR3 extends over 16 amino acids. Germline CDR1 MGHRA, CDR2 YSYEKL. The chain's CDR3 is CASSQAGLALRETQYF. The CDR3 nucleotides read TGCGCCAGCAGCCAAGCAGGACTAGCTCTGCGAGAGACCCAGTACTTC.

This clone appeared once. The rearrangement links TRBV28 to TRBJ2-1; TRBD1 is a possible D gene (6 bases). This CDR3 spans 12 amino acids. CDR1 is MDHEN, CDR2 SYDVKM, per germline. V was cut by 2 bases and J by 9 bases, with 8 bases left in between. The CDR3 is CASSLGGPEQFF. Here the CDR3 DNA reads TGTGCCAGCAGTTTAGGGGGCCCTGAGCAGTTCTTC.

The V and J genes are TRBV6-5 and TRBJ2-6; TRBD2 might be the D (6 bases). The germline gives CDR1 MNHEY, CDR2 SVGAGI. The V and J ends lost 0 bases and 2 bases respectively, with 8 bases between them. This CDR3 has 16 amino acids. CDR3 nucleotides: TGTGCCAGCAGTTACTCACCGGGGGCTGGGGCCAACGTCCTGACTTTC. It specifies CASSYSPGAGANVLTF.